Sequencing of this TCR beta chain was carried out in a study of blood T cell repertoires in COVID-19. Here immunoSEQ multiplex PCR was the method, and the copy in TCRdb shows in-frame clones only, minus some. The sample has 100,000 to 150,000 clones, around 89% seen once. Germline V gives CDR1 MDHEN, CDR2 SYDVKM. The V end lost 7 bases, the J end lost 4 bases, and 5 bases lay between the germline ends. This CDR3 is 11 amino acids long. The rearrangement uses TRBV28 and TRBJ2-1; no clear D gene. The sequenced material came from peripheral blood. The sequence derives from a man in his 70s with active COVID-19. The CDR3 DNA reads as TGTGCCAGCACCCGTTACAATGAGCAGTTCTTC. This gives the protein CASTRYNEQFF.